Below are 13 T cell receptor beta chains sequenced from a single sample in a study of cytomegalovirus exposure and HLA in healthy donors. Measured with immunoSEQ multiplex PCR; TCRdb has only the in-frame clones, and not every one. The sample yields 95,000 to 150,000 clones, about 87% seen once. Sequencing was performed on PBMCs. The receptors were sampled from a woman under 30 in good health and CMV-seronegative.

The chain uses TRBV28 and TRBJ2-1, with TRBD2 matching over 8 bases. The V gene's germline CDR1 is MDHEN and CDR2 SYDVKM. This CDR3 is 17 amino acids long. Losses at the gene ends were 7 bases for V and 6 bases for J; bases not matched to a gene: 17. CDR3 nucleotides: TGTGCCAGCACCCCCCCTGCCGGGACTAGTCTCTCCAATGAGCAGTTCTTC. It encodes CASTPPAGTSLSNEQFF.

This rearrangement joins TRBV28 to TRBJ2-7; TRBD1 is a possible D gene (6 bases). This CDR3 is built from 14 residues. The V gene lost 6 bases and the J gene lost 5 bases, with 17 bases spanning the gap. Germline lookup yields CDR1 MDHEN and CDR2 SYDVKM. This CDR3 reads CASSIRQARDEQYF. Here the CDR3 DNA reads TGTGCCAGCAGCATACGACAGGCTAGGGACGAGCAGTACTTC.

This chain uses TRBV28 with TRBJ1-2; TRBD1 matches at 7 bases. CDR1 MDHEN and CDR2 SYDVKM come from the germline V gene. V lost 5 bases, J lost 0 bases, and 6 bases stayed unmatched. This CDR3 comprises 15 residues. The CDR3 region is CASSIRDRPNYGYTF. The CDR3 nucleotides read TGTGCCAGCAGTATACGGGACAGACCTAACTATGGCTACACCTTC.

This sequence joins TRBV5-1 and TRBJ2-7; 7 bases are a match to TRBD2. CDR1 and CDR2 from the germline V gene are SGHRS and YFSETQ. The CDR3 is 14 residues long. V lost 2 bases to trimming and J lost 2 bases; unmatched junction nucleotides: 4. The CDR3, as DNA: TGCGCCAGCAGCTTATCGGGGGGACCCTACGAGCAGTACTTC. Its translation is CASSLSGGPYEQYF.

The CDR3: CASSFRADQPQHF. CDR3 DNA sequence: TGTGCCAGCAGTTTCAGGGCCGATCAGCCCCAGCATTTT. V and J are TRBV27 and TRBJ1-5, with D possibly being TRBD1 (5 bases). Trimming cost V 3 bases and J 5 bases, with 8 bases left between them. The CDR3 is made up of 13 amino acids. In germline, CDR1 is MNHEY, CDR2 SMNVEV (reference sequence).

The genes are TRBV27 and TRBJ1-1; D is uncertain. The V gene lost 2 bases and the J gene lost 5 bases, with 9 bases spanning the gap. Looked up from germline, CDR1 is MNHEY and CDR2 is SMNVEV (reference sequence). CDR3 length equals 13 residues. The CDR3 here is CASSLGVRTEAFF. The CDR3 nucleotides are TGTGCCAGCAGTTTAGGAGTTCGAACTGAAGCTTTCTTT.

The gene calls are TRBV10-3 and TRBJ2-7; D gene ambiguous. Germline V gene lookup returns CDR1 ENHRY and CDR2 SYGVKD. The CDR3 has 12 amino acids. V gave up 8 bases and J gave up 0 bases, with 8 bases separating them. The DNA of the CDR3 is TGTGCCATCTCCTTCAGCTCCTACGAGCAGTACTTC. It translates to CAISFSSYEQYF.

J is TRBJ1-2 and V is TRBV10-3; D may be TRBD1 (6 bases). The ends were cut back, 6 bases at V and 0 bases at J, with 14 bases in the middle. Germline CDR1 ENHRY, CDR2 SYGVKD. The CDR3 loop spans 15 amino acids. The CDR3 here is CAIRKTGQTNYGYTF. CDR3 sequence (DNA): TGTGCCATCAGAAAGACAGGCCAGACTAACTATGGCTACACCTTC.

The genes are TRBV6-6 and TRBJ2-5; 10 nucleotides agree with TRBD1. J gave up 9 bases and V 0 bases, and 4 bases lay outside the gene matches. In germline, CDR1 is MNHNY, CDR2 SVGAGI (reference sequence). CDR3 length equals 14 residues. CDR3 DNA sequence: TGTGCCAGCAGTTACTCGGGGACAGGGGTAGCCCAGTACTTC. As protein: CASSYSGTGVAQYF.

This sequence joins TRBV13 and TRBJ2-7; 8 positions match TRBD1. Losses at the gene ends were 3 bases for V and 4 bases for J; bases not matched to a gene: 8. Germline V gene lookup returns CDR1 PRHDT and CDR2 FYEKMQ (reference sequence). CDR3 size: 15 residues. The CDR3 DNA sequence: TGTGCCAGCAGCTTGACCAGGACAGGGCGGTACGAGCAGTACTTC. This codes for CASSLTRTGRYEQYF.

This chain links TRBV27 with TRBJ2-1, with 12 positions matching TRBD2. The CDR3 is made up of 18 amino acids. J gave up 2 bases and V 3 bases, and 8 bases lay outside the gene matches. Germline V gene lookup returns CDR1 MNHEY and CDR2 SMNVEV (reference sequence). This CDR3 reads CASSFWGPSGGAYNEQFF. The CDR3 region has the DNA TGTGCCAGCAGTTTTTGGGGTCCTAGCGGGGGGGCCTACAATGAGCAGTTCTTC.

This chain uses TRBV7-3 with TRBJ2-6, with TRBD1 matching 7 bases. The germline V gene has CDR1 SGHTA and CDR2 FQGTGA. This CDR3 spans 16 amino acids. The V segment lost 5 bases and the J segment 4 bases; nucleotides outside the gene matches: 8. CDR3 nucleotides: TGTGCCAGCAGCCTCCACACAGGGGTGGGGGCCAACGTCCTGACTTTC. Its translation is CASSLHTGVGANVLTF.

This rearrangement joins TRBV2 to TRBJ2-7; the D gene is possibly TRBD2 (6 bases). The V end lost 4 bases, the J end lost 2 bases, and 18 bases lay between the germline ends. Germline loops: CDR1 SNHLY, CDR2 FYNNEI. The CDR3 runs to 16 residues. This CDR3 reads CASSGSGRPEPYEQYF. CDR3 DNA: TGTGCCAGCAGTGGCTCGGGGAGGCCGGAACCCTACGAGCAGTACTTC.